The rows below give T cell receptor beta chains drawn from one sample of a study of shared clonotypes between healthy human individuals. Using immunoSEQ multiplex PCR, the repertoire was profiled, and TCRdb retains in-frame clones only, with some absent. Of millions of clones in the sample, approximately 92% were seen once. The material sequenced was naive CD4+ T cells sorted from blood. The receptor source for this set is a man aged 18 to 29 in good health. Each CDR3 is given with its conserved first and last residue. D genes are given only for firm matches.

J,length,D,V,CDR3,DNA
TRBJ2-4,19,-,TRBV4-1,CASSQEIPLQELAKNIQYF,TGCGCCAGCAGCCAAGAAATCCCCCTCCAGGAACTAGCCAAAAACATTCAGTACTTC
TRBJ2-3,13,-,TRBV15,CATSVRDTDTQYF,TGTGCCACCAGCGTTCGCGACACAGATACGCAGTATTTT
TRBJ2-1,13,-,TRBV4-3,CASSRGSYNEQFF,TGCGCCAGTTCTCGGGGCTCCTACAATGAGCAGTTCTTC
TRBJ2-3,16,TRBD2,TRBV5-1,CASRLLTSGATDTQYF,TGCGCCAGCCGCCTTCTTACTAGCGGGGCCACAGATACGCAGTATTTT
TRBJ2-1,11,TRBD2,TRBV5-4,CASSGGVEQFF,TGTGCCAGCAGCGGGGGGGTCGAGCAGTTCTTC
TRBJ1-3,18,TRBD1,TRBV10-3,CAISDISGGQISGNTIYF,TGTGCCATCAGTGATATCTCGGGGGGACAGATCTCTGGAAACACCATATATTTT
TRBJ2-2,15,TRBD1,TRBV11-2,CASSSGTGISGELFF,TGTGCCAGCAGCTCCGGGACAGGGATTTCCGGGGAGCTGTTTTTT
TRBJ1-1,13,-,TRBV6-1,CASRTDRNTEAFF,TGTGCCAGCAGGACCGACAGGAACACTGAAGCTTTCTTT
TRBJ1-5,16,-,TRBV28,CASSYPKDGSNQPQHF,TGTGCCAGCAGTTACCCGAAGGACGGTAGCAATCAGCCCCAGCATTTT
TRBJ2-5,15,-,TRBV7-3,CASSFSSGAGETQYF,TGTGCCAGCAGCTTCTCTTCGGGGGCCGGAGAGACCCAGTACTTC